These 32 T cell receptor beta chains were sequenced from one sample in a study of blood T cell repertoires in COVID-19. Some clones are missing from TCRdb's copy, which holds only in-frame ones; the method was immunoSEQ multiplex PCR. The sample lists 130,000 or so clones; 86% were seen once. The specimen was peripheral blood. The receptors here all came from a woman aged 45-65 years who had recovered from COVID-19.

The chain has TRBV18 and TRBJ2-5; 7 nucleotides agree with TRBD1. The germline gives CDR1 KGHSH, CDR2 LQKENI. This CDR3 comprises 13 residues. V was pared by 8 bases and J by 1 base, with 4 bases of the junction left unmatched. The CDR3 region has the DNA TGTGCCAGCGCCCGGGACAGCCAAGAGACCCAGTACTTC. It is translated as CASARDSQETQYF.

The V and J genes are TRBV6-5 and TRBJ2-1; D perhaps matches TRBD2 (5 bases). CDR1 MNHEY and CDR2 SVGAGI come from the germline V gene. The CDR3 loop spans 15 amino acids. The germline V and J ends were trimmed by 1 base and 8 bases, with 15 bases remaining between them. The CDR3 DNA reads TGTGCCAGCAGTTACTATTCGCCTAGCTCCTATGAGCAGTTCTTC. Protein sequence: CASSYYSPSSYEQFF.

Here the CDR3 reads CASSRTGGRTDTQYF. The CDR3 DNA reads as TGTGCCAGCAGCCGAACGGGAGGTAGGACAGATACGCAGTATTTT. The chain uses TRBV7-3 and TRBJ2-3, with 7 bases that match TRBD2. This CDR3 comprises 15 residues. Germline-derived CDR1 and CDR2 are SGHTA and FQGTGA. V gave up 5 bases and J gave up 3 bases; unmatched junction bases: 8.

The chain employs TRBV9 and TRBJ1-1; D is undetermined. The CDR3 has 15 residues. V was pared by 0 bases and J by 0 bases, with 9 bases between. Germline V gene lookup returns CDR1 SGDLS and CDR2 YYNGEE. CDR3 in amino acids: CASSVDSLVNTEAFF. Here the CDR3 DNA reads TGTGCCAGCAGCGTAGACTCTCTGGTGAACACTGAAGCTTTCTTT.

The rearrangement links TRBV4-3 to TRBJ1-6; 7 bases fit TRBD1. Unmatched junction bases numbered 12, after V lost 2 bases and J lost 14 bases. The CDR3 has 15 amino acids. Germline CDR1 LGHNA, CDR2 YSLEER. CDR3 sequence (DNA): TGCGCCAGCAGCCAATCTCGGGCAGGGGGTTTCGCCCTCCACTTT. Translated: CASSQSRAGGFALHF.

This clone was found a few times. This sequence joins TRBV6-5 and TRBJ2-7, with a tentative D call TRBD1 (6 bases). Germline CDR1 and CDR2: MNHEY and SVGAGI. CDR3 length: 14 residues. Trimming cost V 4 bases and J 3 bases, with 13 bases left between them. CDR3 loop: CASSFQGMFYEQYF. The CDR3 bases are TGTGCCAGCAGTTTTCAGGGGATGTTCTACGAGCAGTACTTC.

This rearrangement joins TRBV19 to TRBJ1-4; D perhaps matches TRBD1 (5 bases). Trimming removed 5 bases at V and 7 bases at J, with 11 bases between. CDR1 and CDR2 from the germline V gene are LNHDA and SQIVND (reference sequence). The CDR3 runs 13 residues. CDR3 sequence reads: CASSLDKSEKLFF. The CDR3 region has the DNA TGTGCCAGTAGTTTGGACAAGTCTGAAAAACTGTTTTTT.

V is TRBV12-5 and J is TRBJ2-1, with D perhaps TRBD1 (5 bases). Trimming removed 6 bases from V and 0 bases from J, with 15 bases in between. The CDR3 extends over 16 amino acids. Germline lookup yields CDR1 LGHNT and CDR2 FRNRAP. The CDR3 region is CASGPPTGPSYNEQFF. The CDR3 region has the DNA TGTGCTAGTGGACCCCCCACAGGACCCTCCTACAATGAGCAGTTCTTC. Complete variable domain (other parts from reference TRBV12-5 and TRBJ2-1): DARVTQTPRHKVTEMGQEVTMRCQPILGHNTVFWYRQTMMQGLELLAYFRNRAPLDDSGMPKDRFSAEMPDATLATLKIQPSEPRDSAVYFCASGPPTGPSYNEQFFGPGTRLTVL.

The chain links TRBV7-3 to TRBJ2-1; possibly TRBD1 for D (6 bases). CDR1 is SGHTA, CDR2 FQGTGA, per germline. The CDR3 is 14 residues long. V was cut by 5 bases and J by 1 base, with 9 bases left in between. In DNA, the CDR3 is TGTGCCAGCAGCCCGCAGGGGTCCTACAATGAGCAGTTCTTC. Translation: CASSPQGSYNEQFF.

The chain recombines TRBV5-4 with TRBJ1-4; D gene ambiguous. In germline, CDR1 is SGHNT, CDR2 YYREEE (reference sequence). V gave up 7 bases and J gave up 0 bases, with 10 bases separating them. CDR3 size: 14 residues. The CDR3 protein is CASGGGATNEKLFF. CDR3 in DNA: TGTGCCAGCGGAGGAGGTGCAACTAATGAAAAACTGTTTTTT.

V usage is TRBV29-1 and J usage is TRBJ1-1; D remains ambiguous. This CDR3 is 13 amino acids long. V shed 4 bases and J shed 2 bases, with 11 bases lying between them. The V gene's germline CDR1 is SQVTM and CDR2 ANQGSEA. The CDR3 bases are TGCAGCGTTGTTCAGTATACAAACACTGAAGCTTTCTTT. This codes for CSVVQYTNTEAFF.

This sequence joins TRBV5-1 and TRBJ2-3; 11 bases align to TRBD2. Germline trimming cut 4 bases from V and 3 bases from J; bases unmatched to any gene: 7. There are 16 residues in the CDR3. Germline V CDR1 and CDR2: SGHRS, YFSETQ. Here the CDR3 reads CASSADPSGGTDTQYF. CDR3 DNA sequence: TGCGCCAGCAGCGCGGACCCTAGCGGGGGGACAGATACGCAGTATTTT.

The chain carries TRBV2 and TRBJ2-7; TRBD1 agrees at 7 bases. The junction had 8 bases not matched to a gene; V was cut back by 6 bases and J by 0 bases. The CDR3 covers 15 residues. The germline V gene has CDR1 SNHLY and CDR2 FYNNEI. CDR3 sequence: CASRPRQGASYEQYF. CDR3 DNA: TGTGCCAGCAGGCCCAGACAGGGAGCCTCCTACGAGCAGTACTTC.

The CDR3 sequence is CASSLGAAPNTGELFF. DNA for the CDR3: TGTGCCAGCAGTTTAGGGGCGGCCCCGAACACCGGGGAGCTGTTTTTT. The chain is built from TRBV27 and TRBJ2-2, with D possibly being TRBD1 (5 bases). This CDR3 is built from 16 residues. Germline loops: CDR1 MNHEY, CDR2 SMNVEV (reference sequence). Trimming pared 2 bases from V and 0 bases from J, leaving 10 bases between.

The rearrangement uses TRBV2 and TRBJ1-2; maybe TRBD1 (6 bases). The CDR3 runs to 12 residues. From germline, CDR1 is SNHLY and CDR2 FYNNEI. Between the trimmed V and J ends, which lost 8 bases and 4 bases, there was a span of 11 bases. The CDR3 region is CASGTGFYGYTF. For the CDR3, the DNA is TGTGCCAGCGGAACAGGGTTCTATGGCTACACCTTC.

The chain recombines TRBV2 with TRBJ2-1; 7 bases map to TRBD1. V was clipped by 6 bases and J by 3 bases; unmatched bases: 5. Germline V gene sequence: CDR1 SNHLY, CDR2 FYNNEI. There are 14 residues in the CDR3. CDR3 amino acids: CASSGTASYNEQFF. In DNA, the CDR3 is TGTGCCAGCAGCGGGACAGCTAGCTACAATGAGCAGTTCTTC.

The genes are TRBV7-8 and TRBJ1-3; 7 bases are a match to TRBD1. V was clipped by 6 bases and J by 0 bases; unmatched bases: 8. The CDR3 consists of 16 residues. Germline CDR1 is SGHVS and CDR2 is FQNEAQ. The CDR3: CASSHRAGGSGNTIYF. CDR3 in DNA: TGTGCCAGCAGTCACAGGGCAGGGGGCTCTGGAAACACCATATATTTT.

The chain carries TRBV30 and TRBJ1-1, with 10 positions matching TRBD1. In germline, CDR1 is GTSNPN, CDR2 SVGIG (reference sequence). The CDR3 is 13 residues long. The V gene end was trimmed by 4 bases and the J gene end by 3 bases; junction bases not matched to a gene: 2. The CDR3 protein is CAWTDRGYTEAFF. CDR3 DNA: TGTGCCTGGACGGACAGGGGGTACACTGAAGCTTTCTTT.

The V gene is TRBV3-1 (or the pseudogene TRBV3-2), the J gene TRBJ2-3; D is possibly TRBD2 (6 bases). This CDR3 comprises 16 residues. The V end was cut by 4 bases, the J end by 0 bases, with 14 bases between. Per the germline V gene, CDR1 is LGHDT and CDR2 is YNNKEL (reference sequence). The CDR3 reads CASSPLGEESTDTQYF. The CDR3 DNA reads TGTGCCAGCAGCCCCCTGGGGGAGGAAAGCACAGATACGCAGTATTTT.

The chain combines TRBV7-9 with TRBJ1-5, with D possibly being TRBD1 (6 bases). This CDR3 comprises 14 residues. Germline lookup yields CDR1 SEHNR and CDR2 FQNEAQ (reference sequence). With 5 bases removed from V and 6 bases from J, the gap between germline ends came to 14 bases. The CDR3 protein is CASSEDRPPQPQHF. DNA for the CDR3: TGTGCCAGCAGCGAAGACAGGCCCCCTCAGCCCCAGCATTTT.

This clone occurred once. The J gene is TRBJ1-6, the V gene TRBV21-1; the table's TRBD1 call for D was not verified on the DNA. TRBV21-1 is termed a pseudogene. The CDR3 covers 19 residues. The CDR3 coding sequence is TGTGCCAGCAGCAAACGGGACAGGGAAGGAAGGTTCTATAATTCACCCCTCCACTTT. It translates to CASSKRDREGRFYNSPLHF.

This clone was counted at least ten times. The chain is built from TRBV4-1 and TRBJ2-2; 9 bases are shared with TRBD1. Germline-derived CDR1 and CDR2 are MGHRA and YSYEKL. J was trimmed by 4 bases and V by 6 bases; bases with no gene match: 6. This CDR3 contains 15 residues. The CDR3: CASRRLGQGTGELFF. CDR3 coding DNA: TGCGCCAGCAGGCGTTTGGGACAGGGCACCGGGGAGCTGTTTTTT.

The V call is TRBV7-7, the J call TRBJ2-1; 8 bases map to TRBD1. Trimming removed 3 bases from V and 7 bases from J; junction bases left unmatched: 11. CDR1 and CDR2 (germline): SSHAT, FNYEAQ (reference sequence). The CDR3 has 16 residues. The CDR3 region is CASSFPPSTGENEQFF. The DNA for the CDR3 is TGTGCCAGCAGCTTCCCACCCTCGACAGGGGAGAATGAGCAGTTCTTC.

The sample holds a few counts of this clone. This rearrangement joins TRBV2 to TRBJ2-1, with 9 bases matching TRBD2. After removal of 6 bases from V and 0 bases from J, the junction contained 3 bases not matched to a gene. CDR1 is SNHLY and CDR2 is FYNNEI in the germline V gene. The CDR3 extends over 15 amino acids. CDR3 in amino acids: CASRFSGSSYNEQFF. The CDR3 region has the DNA TGTGCCAGCAGGTTTAGCGGGAGCTCCTACAATGAGCAGTTCTTC.

The chain combines TRBV2 with TRBJ1-1; no reliable D call. Between the trimmed V and J ends, which lost 6 bases and 1 base, there was a span of 9 bases. This CDR3 is built from 13 residues. Germline V CDR1 and CDR2: SNHLY, FYNNEI. Here the CDR3 reads CASRLHQNTEAFF. As DNA, the CDR3 is TGTGCCAGCAGACTGCATCAGAACACTGAAGCTTTCTTT. Drawing the rest from reference TRBV2 and TRBJ1-1, the complete variable domain is EPEVTQTPSHQVTQMGQEVILRCVPISNHLYFYWYRQILGQKVEFLVSFYNNEISEKSEIFDDQFSVERPDGSNFTLKIRSTKLEDSAMYFCASRLHQNTEAFFGQGTRLTVV.

V and J are TRBV5-6 and TRBJ2-1; D is possibly TRBD1 (5 bases). The V end lost 0 bases, the J end lost 15 bases, and 16 bases lay between the germline ends. Germline V gene lookup returns CDR1 SGHDT and CDR2 YYEEEE. The CDR3 sequence is 13 residues long. CDR3 sequence reads: CASSLGVDIKAFF. In DNA form, the CDR3 reads TGTGCCAGCAGCTTGGGAGTGGACATTAAAGCGTTCTTC.

This sequence joins TRBV15 and TRBJ1-2; the match to TRBD1 covers 12 bases. V lost 3 bases and J lost 0; bases outside the gene matches: 2. CDR3 size: 16 residues. The germline V gene encodes CDR1 LNHNV and CDR2 YYDKDF (reference sequence). This chain's CDR3 is CATSRGQGATNYGYTF. The CDR3 region has the DNA TGTGCCACCAGCAGGGGACAGGGGGCGACTAACTATGGCTACACCTTC.

The V and J genes are TRBV19 and TRBJ2-1, with a tentative D call TRBD1 (6 bases). Germline V gene data show CDR1 as LNHDA and CDR2 as SQIVND (reference sequence). Trimming pared 3 bases from V and 8 bases from J, leaving 11 bases between. This CDR3 region has 13 residues. The CDR3 nucleotides read TGTGCCAGTAGTATGCCAGGGGCCCATGAGCAGTTCTTC. It yields the protein CASSMPGAHEQFF.

The CDR3 nucleotides read TGTGCCAGCAGCTTAGGACAGGCGTCCTACGAGCAGTACTTC. This translates into CASSLGQASYEQYF. The V call is TRBV13, the J call TRBJ2-7; D might be TRBD1 (5 bases). V shed 0 bases and J shed 1 base, with 7 bases lying between them. The CDR3 sequence is 14 residues long. Germline V CDR1 and CDR2: PRHDT, FYEKMQ (reference sequence).

The chain couples TRBV7-6 to TRBJ1-1; D perhaps matches TRBD1 (6 bases). This CDR3 contains 15 residues. The V and J ends lost 3 bases and 4 bases respectively, with 15 bases between them. CDR1 is SGHVS, CDR2 FNYEAQ, per germline. The CDR3 coding sequence is TGTGCCAGCAGCTTTAATCAGGGGCGCGGCACTGAAGCTTTCTTT. Translated, it gives CASSFNQGRGTEAFF.

The rearrangement joins TRBV6-5 to TRBJ1-2; 9 bases line up with TRBD1. CDR3 length: 15 amino acids. V gave up 8 bases and J gave up 4 bases; unmatched junction bases: 11. Germline lookup yields CDR1 MNHEY and CDR2 SVGAGI. CDR3: CASCAQQGARYGYTF. The CDR3 DNA sequence: TGTGCCAGCTGCGCCCAACAGGGGGCCCGCTATGGCTACACCTTC.

The rearrangement uses TRBV11-2 and TRBJ2-7, with TRBD2 identical over 12 bases. The CDR3 has 17 residues. Germline V gene data show CDR1 as SGHAT and CDR2 as FQNNGV. J gave up 4 bases and V 3 bases, and 10 bases lay outside the gene matches. CDR3 sequence (DNA): TGTGCCAGCAGCTTGTATTGGGCTAGCGGGAGGGTGTACGAGCAGTACTTC. Its protein is CASSLYWASGRVYEQYF.